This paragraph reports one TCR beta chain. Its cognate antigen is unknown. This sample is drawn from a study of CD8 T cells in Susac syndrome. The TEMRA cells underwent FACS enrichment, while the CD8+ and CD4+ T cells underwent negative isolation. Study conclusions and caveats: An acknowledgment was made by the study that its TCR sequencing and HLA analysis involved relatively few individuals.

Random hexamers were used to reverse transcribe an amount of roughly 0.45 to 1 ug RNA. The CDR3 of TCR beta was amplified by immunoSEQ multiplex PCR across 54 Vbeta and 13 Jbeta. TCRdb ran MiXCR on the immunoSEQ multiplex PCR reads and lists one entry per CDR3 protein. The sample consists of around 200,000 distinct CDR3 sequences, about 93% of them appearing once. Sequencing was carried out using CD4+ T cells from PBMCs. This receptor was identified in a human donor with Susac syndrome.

The DNA for the CDR3 is TGCAGTGCTAGCTTGGGCGGGAGTACTTACGAGCAGTACTTC. Protein product: CSASLGGSTYEQYF. This chain links TRBV20-1 with TRBJ2-7; 7 nucleotides line up with TRBD2. The germline gives CDR1 DFQATT, CDR2 SNEGSKA (reference sequence). J was trimmed by 4 bases and V by 3 bases; bases with no gene match: 9. This CDR3 is 14 amino acids long.